The 24 T cell receptor beta chains listed next were all sequenced from one sample in a study of blood T cell repertoires in COVID-19. TCRdb's copy holds only in-frame clones and misses some; the assay was immunoSEQ multiplex PCR. The table shows 250,000 to 300,000 clones, with about 80% occurring only once. The sequencing sample was made of peripheral blood. These receptor sequences come from a woman aged 80 or over with acute or convalescent COVID-19.

V and J are TRBV16 and TRBJ2-1; TRBD2 agrees at 11 bases. The CDR3 covers 16 residues. Per germline, CDR1 KGHSY and CDR2 FQNENV. With V trimmed by 0 bases and J by 3 bases, 1 base remained unmatched. This chain's CDR3 is CASSQSGLAGYNEQFF. The DNA of the CDR3 is TGTGCCAGCAGCCAATCAGGACTAGCGGGCTACAATGAGCAGTTCTTC.

V gene TRBV3-1 (or the pseudogene TRBV3-2) combines with J gene TRBJ2-7; 10 bases fit TRBD1. V lost 8 bases, J lost 4 bases, and 2 bases stayed unmatched. CDR1 LGHDT and CDR2 YNNKEL come from the germline V gene (reference sequence). The CDR3 totals 12 residues. CDR3 residues: CASRDRGYEQYF. The CDR3 nucleotides are TGTGCCAGCCGGGACAGGGGATACGAGCAGTACTTC.

The chain employs TRBV19 and TRBJ1-6, with TRBD1 matching over 9 bases. Germline lookup yields CDR1 LNHDA and CDR2 SQIVND (reference sequence). The CDR3 covers 14 residues. The V segment lost 4 bases and the J segment 6 bases; nucleotides outside the gene matches: 1. The CDR3 bases are TGTGCCAGTAGTACGGACAGGGGTAATTCACCCCTCCACTTT. The encoded protein is CASSTDRGNSPLHF.

The chain has TRBV5-1 and TRBJ1-2; 9 nucleotides align to TRBD1. The trim removed 3 bases at V and 5 bases at J, leaving 8 bases unmatched. The CDR3 covers 15 residues. Germline CDR1 reads SGHRS; CDR2 reads YFSETQ. In DNA form, the CDR3 reads TGCGCCAGCAGCTCTTTACAGGGGGCGGGATATGGCTACACCTTC. It translates to CASSSLQGAGYGYTF.

The V call is TRBV6-5, the J call TRBJ1-2, with D tentatively TRBD1 (5 bases). Germline V CDR1 and CDR2: MNHEY, SVGAGI. Trimming left V 5 bases short and J 4 bases short, with 17 bases between. The CDR3 runs 15 residues. CDR3 residues: CASSTDTGQGYGYTF. The CDR3 region has the DNA TGTGCCAGCAGTACTGACACCGGCCAGGGCTATGGCTACACCTTC.

The V and J genes are TRBV2 and TRBJ2-5, with a tentative D call TRBD2 (6 bases). Germline V gene data show CDR1 as SNHLY and CDR2 as FYNNEI. The CDR3 totals 17 residues. V was trimmed by 6 bases and J by 4 bases, leaving 24 bases between them. This CDR3 is CASRASGGAVIGETQYF. DNA for the CDR3: TGTGCCAGCAGAGCCTCTGGCGGGGCGGTAATAGGAGAGACCCAGTACTTC.

This rearrangement joins TRBV7-3 to TRBJ2-2, with D unclear. Trimming cost V 1 base and J 4 bases, with 10 bases left between them. CDR1 and CDR2 from the germline V gene are SGHTA and FQGTGA. This CDR3 region has 15 residues. CDR3 sequence: CASSLSGGGTGELFF. The CDR3, as DNA: TGTGCCAGCAGCTTAAGTGGCGGTGGCACCGGGGAGCTGTTTTTT.

V is TRBV10-1 and J is TRBJ1-5; the D is unclear. There are 15 residues in the CDR3. Per the germline V gene, CDR1 is WNHNN and CDR2 is SYGVQD (reference sequence). The V end was cut by 3 bases, the J end by 5 bases, with 14 bases between. The CDR3 coding sequence is TGCGCCAGCAGTGACCTTCGAGTGTGCCATCAGCCCCAGCATTTT. Translation gives CASSDLRVCHQPQHF.

The chain combines TRBV15 with TRBJ1-4; TRBD1 agrees at 10 bases. The junction had 3 bases not matched to a gene; V was cut back by 4 bases and J by 1 base. The CDR3 is made up of 16 amino acids. Germline V gene sequence: CDR1 LNHNV, CDR2 YYDKDF (reference sequence). The CDR3, as DNA: TGTGCCACCAGCACCGGGGACAGGGGAACTAATGAAAAACTGTTTTTT. It specifies CATSTGDRGTNEKLFF.

The rearrangement joins TRBV5-1 to TRBJ1-5; D might be TRBD1 (5 bases). V was pared by 4 bases and J by 0 bases, with 8 bases between. Germline lookup yields CDR1 SGHRS and CDR2 YFSETQ. The CDR3 sequence is 14 residues long. The CDR3 DNA reads TGCGCCAGCAGCGAAGACAGTAGCAATCAGCCCCAGCATTTT. As protein: CASSEDSSNQPQHF.

V is TRBV9 and J is TRBJ1-2; D ambiguous. Germline V CDR1 and CDR2: SGDLS, YYNGEE. This CDR3 comprises 13 residues. Deletions cut 0 bases from V and 8 bases from J, with 11 bases between. The CDR3 nucleotides read TGTGCCAGCAGCGTAGAACCGGGGTGGGGCTACACCTTC. This gives the protein CASSVEPGWGYTF.

The J gene is TRBJ2-5, the V gene TRBV5-8; 8 positions agree with TRBD2. Trimming at V came to 1 base and at J to 1 base, leaving 6 bases not matched to a gene. Germline-derived CDR1 and CDR2 are SGHTS and YDEGEE. This CDR3 comprises 16 residues. CDR3 sequence: CASSLPGLGVQETQYF. CDR3 bases: TGTGCCAGCAGCTTGCCGGGACTAGGAGTCCAAGAGACCCAGTACTTC.

The CDR3 nucleotides read TGTGCCAGCAGTGAATTGGGACAGGGGACAGATACGCAGTATTTT. As protein: CASSELGQGTDTQYF. The J gene is TRBJ2-3, the V gene TRBV25-1; 10 nucleotides match TRBD1. The CDR3 covers 15 residues. CDR1 MGHDK and CDR2 SYGVNS come from the germline V gene. Unmatched junction bases numbered 1, after V lost 1 base and J lost 3 bases.

This clone was seen a single time. V is TRBV4-1 and J is TRBJ1-1; 8 bases match TRBD1. Trimming cost V 2 bases and J 11 bases; bases outside gene matches: 16. Germline V gives CDR1 MGHRA, CDR2 YSYEKL. This CDR3 spans 16 amino acids. The CDR3, as DNA: TGCGCCAGCAGCCAAAATTGGGACAGGAGAACTTTAGGGGCTTTCTTT. Translated, it gives CASSQNWDRRTLGAFF.

The chain joins TRBV27 to TRBJ1-6; D ambiguous. CDR3 length equals 15 residues. Trimming removed 3 bases at V and 0 bases at J, with 6 bases between. Germline V CDR1 and CDR2: MNHEY, SMNVEV (reference sequence). CDR3 loop: CASSLGSSYNSPLHF. The CDR3 DNA reads as TGTGCCAGCAGTTTGGGGAGCTCCTATAATTCACCCCTCCACTTT.

J is TRBJ2-1 and V is TRBV4-1, with TRBD2 identical over 10 bases. The length of the CDR3 is 14 residues. From germline, CDR1 is MGHRA and CDR2 YSYEKL. V trimming: 6 bases; J trimming: 4 bases; junction bases outside the gene matches: 3. In DNA form, the CDR3 reads TGCGCCAGCAGAAGCGGGAGGGGATACAATGAGCAGTTCTTC. Its translation: CASRSGRGYNEQFF.

The chain employs TRBV30 and TRBJ1-2, with D hard to call. V shed 8 bases and J shed 8 bases, with 21 bases lying between them. Germline CDR1 GTSNPN, CDR2 SVGIG (reference sequence). The CDR3 is made up of 13 amino acids. Here the CDR3 DNA reads TGTGCCCGATACCGGGTCCATCGATTCGGCTACACCTTC. Protein product: CARYRVHRFGYTF.

V gene TRBV12-3 or TRBV12-4 combines with J gene TRBJ1-5; unclear D gene. CDR3 size: 13 residues. V lost 3 bases to trimming and J lost 6 bases, with 9 bases between them. CDR3 protein: CASSFGGSQPQHF. CDR3 coding DNA: TGTGCCAGCAGTTTCGGTGGGAGTCAGCCCCAGCATTTT.

J is TRBJ2-5 and V is TRBV5-6; no firm D call. This CDR3 is built from 15 residues. Germline V CDR1 and CDR2: SGHDT, YYEEEE. V was cut by 1 base and J by 5 bases, with 15 bases left in between. The CDR3 sequence is CASSLNQMRFETQYF. The CDR3 DNA sequence: TGTGCCAGCAGCTTGAACCAGATGAGGTTCGAGACCCAGTACTTC. Looking up the rest from reference TRBV5-6 and TRBJ2-5 gives the full variable domain: DAGVTQSPTHLIKTRGQQVTLRCSPKSGHDTVSWYQQALGQGPQFIFQYYEEEERQRGNFPDRFSGHQFPNYSSELNVNALLLGDSALYLCASSLNQMRFETQYFGPGTRLLVL.

The V gene is TRBV10-2, the J gene TRBJ2-1, with 8 bases matching TRBD2. After removal of 7 bases from V and 6 bases from J, the junction contained 8 bases not matched to a gene. CDR3 length equals 14 residues. Germline CDR1 is WSHSY and CDR2 is SAAADI. In DNA form, the CDR3 reads TGCGCCAGCACGGGCGGGAGGACGGTCAATGAGCAGTTCTTC. It encodes CASTGGRTVNEQFF.

This clone was recorded a few times. This chain joins TRBV4-3 and TRBJ1-2, with 9 bases matching TRBD1. V gave up 0 bases and J gave up 3 bases; unmatched junction bases: 5. The germline CDR1 and CDR2 sequences are LGHNA and YSLEER. The CDR3 is 16 amino acids. The chain's CDR3 is CASSQDRTGGDYGYTF. DNA for the CDR3: TGCGCCAGCAGCCAAGATCGCACAGGGGGCGACTATGGCTACACCTTC.

CDR3 in DNA: TGTGCCAGCAGCCCCATTCTCGGGGAGACCCAGTACTTC. Translation gives CASSPILGETQYF. This rearrangement joins TRBV14 to TRBJ2-5; D unresolved. CDR1 is SGHDN, CDR2 FVKESK, per germline. The CDR3 consists of 13 residues. V shed 4 bases and J shed 5 bases, with 11 bases lying between them.

This clone was observed a handful of times. This chain uses TRBV11-2 with TRBJ2-7; 9 nucleotides match TRBD1. This CDR3 is built from 14 residues. Trimming removed 4 bases from V and 5 bases from J; junction bases left unmatched: 6. CDR1 is SGHAT, CDR2 FQNNGV, per germline. CDR3 in DNA: TGTGCCAGCAGCTGGGGACAGGGTTTTGACGAGCAGTACTTC. This codes for CASSWGQGFDEQYF.

This clone was observed a single time. Distinct nucleotide sequences in the sample also encode this CDR3. The V and J genes are TRBV30 and TRBJ1-5; TRBD1 is a possible D gene (5 bases). Deletions cut 1 base from V and 7 bases from J, with 8 bases between. The CDR3 is 12 amino acids. Germline V gives CDR1 GTSNPN, CDR2 SVGIG (reference sequence). The DNA for the CDR3 is TGTGCCTGGAGTGGGGGGGGACAGCCCCAGCATTTT. Protein sequence: CAWSGGGQPQHF.